Each of the 3 T cell receptor beta chains below was sequenced from the same sample in a study of shared clonotypes between healthy human individuals. Naive CD8 cells were CD45RO-negative, positively selected for CCR7, excluding terminally differentiated effector memory CD45RA+ cells. Sequenced by immunoSEQ multiplex PCR; TCRdb stores in-frame clones only, minus some. The sample lists hundreds of thousands of clones, about 96% occurring once. The sequenced material came from naive CD8+ T cells sorted from blood. These receptors came from a woman in her twenties or thirties in good health.

The chain links TRBV14 to TRBJ2-5; 7 bases are a match to TRBD1. CDR3 size: 16 residues. Germline CDR1 SGHDN, CDR2 FVKESK. The V segment lost 5 bases and the J segment 1 base; nucleotides outside the gene matches: 10. CDR3 protein: CASSNGTALFQETQYF. CDR3 nucleotides: TGTGCCAGCAGCAACGGGACAGCGCTATTCCAAGAGACCCAGTACTTC.

The chain is built from TRBV6-1 and TRBJ1-1; 8 bases map to TRBD1. Germline V gene lookup returns CDR1 MNHNS and CDR2 SASEGT. The junction had 8 bases not matched to a gene; V was cut back by 3 bases and J by 5 bases. CDR3 size: 15 residues. The CDR3 nucleotides read TGTGCCAGCAGTGATCCATCCAGGGGGCGTACTGAAGCTTTCTTT. Protein product: CASSDPSRGRTEAFF.

The chain carries TRBV6-9 and TRBJ1-2; a weak D match, TRBD1 (5 bases). The length of the CDR3 is 13 residues. Germline V gene data show CDR1 as MNHGY and CDR2 as SVAAGI. V shed 3 bases and J shed 6 bases, with 11 bases lying between them. The CDR3 nucleotides are TGTGCCAGCAGTTACAGGGAAACGGATGGCTACACCTTC. Encoded protein: CASSYRETDGYTF.